One and the same sample provided the 20 T cell receptor beta chains below, sequenced in a study of cytomegalovirus exposure and HLA in healthy donors. With 60 Vbeta and 13 Jbeta primers, the PCR was carried out. Data came from immunoSEQ multiplex PCR; TCRdb stores just in-frame clones and leaves some out. The table has 150,000 to 200,000 clones, 83% seen once. The specimen sequenced was PBMCs. Receptor source: a man aged 50-59 years in good health and CMV-seropositive.

This sequence joins TRBV27 and TRBJ2-3, with 7 bases matching TRBD2. The germline gives CDR1 MNHEY, CDR2 SMNVEV (reference sequence). This CDR3 is 15 amino acids long. Trimming removed 5 bases from V and 6 bases from J; junction bases left unmatched: 11. The CDR3 loop reads CASSPVWGGADTQYF. CDR3 DNA sequence: TGTGCCAGCAGTCCCGTCTGGGGGGGAGCGGATACGCAGTATTTT.

The chain joins TRBV4-2 to TRBJ1-1, with a weak D call TRBD1 (6 bases). The germline V gene has CDR1 LGHNA and CDR2 YNFKEQ. V was trimmed by 1 base and J by 5 bases, leaving 11 bases between them. The CDR3 is made up of 14 amino acids. CDR3 sequence reads: CASSQAGGRTEAFF. CDR3 DNA: TGTGCCAGCAGCCAAGCCGGGGGGCGAACTGAAGCTTTCTTT.

The V and J genes are TRBV2 and TRBJ2-7, with 7 nucleotides matching TRBD2. Germline lookup yields CDR1 SNHLY and CDR2 FYNNEI. The CDR3 consists of 14 residues. J gave up 2 bases and V 3 bases, and 4 bases lay outside the gene matches. The CDR3 protein is CASSDQGGPYEQYF. CDR3 sequence (DNA): TGTGCCAGCAGTGATCAGGGAGGGCCCTACGAGCAGTACTTC.

Here the CDR3 reads CASSPGGAWADTQYF. In DNA form, the CDR3 reads TGTGCCAGCAGCCCCGGGGGGGCCTGGGCAGATACGCAGTATTTT. This chain links TRBV7-2 with TRBJ2-3; 8 positions agree with TRBD2. Germline trimming cut 5 bases from V and 4 bases from J; bases unmatched to any gene: 8. Germline V gene data show CDR1 as SGHTA and CDR2 as FQGNSA. This CDR3 region has 15 residues.

This chain connects TRBV10-2 to TRBJ2-1, with D tentatively TRBD2 (6 bases). Germline CDR1 is WSHSY and CDR2 is SAAADI. Trimming took off 1 base at V and 7 bases at J, with 11 bases between the two ends. The CDR3 runs to 14 residues. The CDR3 coding sequence is TGCGCCAGCAGTGAGTGGCTAGCGAAGAATGAGCAGTTCTTC. This sequence encodes CASSEWLAKNEQFF.

This rearrangement joins TRBV7-2 to TRBJ2-1; TRBD2 agrees at 7 bases. The CDR3 runs to 12 residues. Germline loops: CDR1 SGHTA, CDR2 FQGNSA. V was pared by 8 bases and J by 2 bases, with 0 bases of the junction left unmatched. This CDR3 reads CASGGAYNEQFF. As DNA, the CDR3 is TGTGCCAGCGGGGGGGCCTACAATGAGCAGTTCTTC.

A remark on this clone: Other DNA sequences in the sample encode the same CDR3. V and J are TRBV7-8 and TRBJ1-6; 11 positions match TRBD1. V trimming: 5 bases; J trimming: 9 bases; junction bases outside the gene matches: 3. This CDR3 contains 14 residues. The germline gives CDR1 SGHVS, CDR2 FQNEAQ. CDR3 region: CASSLGQGGSPLHF. As DNA, the CDR3 is TGTGCCAGCAGCCTGGGACAGGGGGGTTCACCCCTCCACTTT. Looking up the rest from reference TRBV7-8 and TRBJ1-6 gives the full variable domain: GAGVSQSPRYKVAKRGQDVALRCDPISGHVSLFWYQQALGQGPEFLTYFQNEAQLDKSGLPSDRFFAERPEGSVSTLKIQRTQQEDSAVYLCASSLGQGGSPLHFGNGTRLTVT.

The chain recombines TRBV27 with TRBJ2-5; a weak D match, TRBD2 (5 bases). V was pared by 5 bases and J by 2 bases, with 12 bases between. Germline assignment: CDR1 MNHEY and CDR2 SMNVEV (reference sequence). The CDR3 consists of 14 residues. CDR3 loop: CASSRGLGQETQYF. CDR3 DNA sequence: TGTGCCAGCAGTCGCGGACTGGGGCAAGAGACCCAGTACTTC.

This sequence joins TRBV30 and TRBJ2-3, with unresolved D. Germline CDR1 and CDR2: GTSNPN and SVGIG (reference sequence). Trimming pared 5 bases from V and 5 bases from J, leaving 11 bases between. The length of the CDR3 is 12 residues. This chain's CDR3 is CAWFGARDTQYF. In DNA, the CDR3 is TGTGCCTGGTTTGGAGCCCGAGATACGCAGTATTTT.

V and J are TRBV10-1 and TRBJ2-1; 9 bases line up with TRBD1. The CDR3 runs to 15 residues. From germline, CDR1 is WNHNN and CDR2 SYGVQD (reference sequence). V gave up 0 bases and J gave up 9 bases; unmatched junction bases: 6. CDR3 residues: CASSESGTGQIEQFF. The CDR3 DNA follows: TGCGCCAGCAGTGAGTCGGGGACAGGGCAGATTGAGCAGTTCTTC.

This clone has a single count. The chain combines TRBV6-5 with TRBJ1-5; perhaps TRBD1 as D (5 bases). The V gene's germline CDR1 is MNHEY and CDR2 SVGAGI. There are 14 residues in the CDR3. Trimming removed 6 bases from V and 3 bases from J, with 12 bases in between. CDR3: CASRTTGPNQPQHF. In nucleotides, the CDR3 is TGTGCCAGCAGAACCACAGGCCCCAATCAGCCCCAGCATTTT.

This rearrangement joins TRBV11-2 to TRBJ1-4, with D maybe TRBD1 (6 bases). The CDR3 has 14 amino acids. Trimming left V 0 bases short and J 10 bases short, with 12 bases between. In germline, CDR1 is SGHAT, CDR2 FQNNGV. Here the CDR3 reads CASSLDRGGGKLFF. The CDR3 DNA sequence: TGTGCCAGCAGCTTAGATCGGGGGGGCGGAAAACTGTTTTTT.

The rearrangement links TRBV5-8 to TRBJ1-4, with D possibly matching TRBD1 (6 bases). Trimming stripped 3 bases from V and 4 bases from J, with 13 bases between. The V gene's germline CDR1 is SGHTS and CDR2 YDEGEE. The CDR3 has 15 residues. The CDR3 DNA is TGTGCCAGCAGCTGGACAGACGGCGGTAATGAAAAACTGTTTTTT. It encodes CASSWTDGGNEKLFF. Complete variable domain (other parts from reference TRBV5-8 and TRBJ1-4): EAGVTQSPTHLIKTRGQQATLRCSPISGHTSVYWYQQALGLGLQFLLWYDEGEERNRGNFPPRFSGRQFPNYSSELNVNALELEDSALYLCASSWTDGGNEKLFFGSGTQLSVL.

This rearrangement joins TRBV27 to TRBJ2-7; 7 positions agree with TRBD1. V shed 0 bases and J 7 bases; nucleotides not matched to a gene: 6. Germline CDR1 MNHEY, CDR2 SMNVEV (reference sequence). The CDR3 totals 14 residues. CDR3 residues: CASSLSVGQKEQYF. CDR3 DNA: TGTGCCAGCAGTTTATCGGTGGGACAGAAAGAGCAGTACTTC.

The chain has TRBV28 and TRBJ1-4; 7 bases line up with TRBD1. The V segment lost 4 bases and the J segment 4 bases; nucleotides outside the gene matches: 3. Germline lookup yields CDR1 MDHEN and CDR2 SYDVKM. The CDR3 covers 14 residues. CDR3 sequence (DNA): TGTGCCAGCAGTTATCGACAGGGTAATGAAAAACTGTTTTTT. Protein sequence: CASSYRQGNEKLFF.

This clone has more than one count but fewer than ten. The V call is TRBV15, the J call TRBJ2-2; D possibly corresponds to TRBD2 (6 bases). Germline V gives CDR1 LNHNV, CDR2 YYDKDF (reference sequence). V lost 5 bases, J lost 5 bases, and 12 bases lay in between. CDR3 length: 14 amino acids. CDR3 sequence (DNA): TGTGCCACCAGCGAGGGAGGACGGACCGGGGAGCTGTTTTTT. It translates to CATSEGGRTGELFF.

The chain links TRBV11-2 to TRBJ1-6, with D unresolved. The germline gives CDR1 SGHAT, CDR2 FQNNGV. This CDR3 is 15 amino acids long. Trimming cost V 1 base and J 12 bases, with 16 bases left between them. The CDR3 protein is CASSLVEGKSLPLHF. As DNA, the CDR3 is TGTGCCAGCAGCTTAGTAGAGGGCAAGAGCTTACCCCTCCACTTT.

This chain links TRBV7-2 with TRBJ2-3; 8 nucleotides align to TRBD2. V lost 5 bases and J lost 2; bases outside the gene matches: 6. Germline CDR1 and CDR2: SGHTA and FQGNSA. This CDR3 contains 15 residues. The CDR3 DNA is TGTGCCAGCAGCGGACGGGGGGGACACACAGATACGCAGTATTTT. Amino acid sequence: CASSGRGGHTDTQYF.

This chain joins TRBV13 and TRBJ1-6; D is possibly TRBD1 (6 bases). There are 16 residues in the CDR3. V was pared by 5 bases and J by 1 base, with 12 bases between. Germline values: CDR1 PRHDT, CDR2 FYEKMQ (reference sequence). CDR3 loop: CASSEGVQSYNSPLHF. The DNA for the CDR3 is TGTGCCAGCAGCGAGGGGGTCCAGTCCTATAATTCACCCCTCCACTTT.

This clone came up once. V gene TRBV29-1 combines with J gene TRBJ1-2, with D unresolved. Trimming stripped 4 bases from V and 1 base from J, with 7 bases between. In germline, CDR1 is SQVTM, CDR2 ANQGSEA. This CDR3 is built from 12 residues. CDR3: CSVGGSNYGYTF. The CDR3 DNA follows: TGCAGCGTTGGAGGGAGTAACTATGGCTACACCTTC.